This T cell receptor (beta chain) comes out of a study of OX40 agonist ivuxolimab in advanced cancers. Study-wide background: Patients received ivuxolimab, an agonistic anti-OX40 (CD134) antibody. At 75% to 90% male, the cohort had a mean age of around 56 years, ranging from about 20 to 90.

The CDR3 is 16 amino acids. Germline CDR1 and CDR2: SGDLS and YYNGEE. V lost 0 bases to trimming and J lost 1 base, with 10 bases between them. Repertoires were generated with immunoSEQ multiplex PCR, while TCRdb's copy carries only in-frame clones and drops some. The repertoire holds about 36,000 clones, with 74% as singletons. This clone has just a few counts. The chain combines TRBV9 with TRBJ2-2; possibly TRBD1 or TRBD2 for D (5 bases each). Here the sequenced sample was CD4+ or CD8+ T cells sorted from blood, taken in a trial of the OX40 agonist ivuxolimab. This TCR was sampled from an adult with an advanced solid tumor such as melanoma, head and neck, liver or kidney cancer. The CDR3 loop is CASSVVGTMNTGELFF. CDR3 nucleotides: TGTGCCAGCAGCGTAGTAGGGACCATGAACACCGGGGAGCTGTTTTTT.